Below, 21 T cell receptor beta chains from the same sample are listed, as sequenced in a study of cytomegalovirus exposure and HLA in healthy donors. Use of 60 Vbeta and 13 Jbeta primers characterized the PCR. Assay: immunoSEQ multiplex PCR; the TCRdb copy retains only in-frame clones and omits some. Of 150,000 to 190,000 clones listed, roughly 81% are singletons. Sequencing was done on a sample of PBMCs. These receptors were collected from a woman aged 18-29 years in good health and CMV-seronegative.

The table lists this clone with a few counts. CDR3 amino acids: CASSYKGLAGDNEQFF. CDR3 DNA sequence: TGTGCCAGCAGTTATAAAGGACTAGCGGGGGACAATGAGCAGTTCTTC. The chain recombines TRBV6-5 with TRBJ2-1, with TRBD2 matching 13 bases. Trimming removed 3 bases from V and 5 bases from J; junction bases left unmatched: 4. The CDR3 sequence is 16 residues long. CDR1 is MNHEY, CDR2 SVGAGI, per germline.

This rearrangement joins TRBV10-3 to TRBJ1-5; the D gene is possibly TRBD1 (5 bases). CDR3 length: 14 amino acids. Germline loops: CDR1 ENHRY, CDR2 SYGVKD. Trimming pared 6 bases from V and 7 bases from J, leaving 16 bases between. Here the CDR3 DNA reads TGTGCCATCAGCGCCGACAGCACGCGGCAGCCCCAGCATTTT. Translation gives CAISADSTRQPQHF.

The chain carries TRBV19 and TRBJ2-1; D perhaps matches TRBD1 (6 bases). The germline V gene encodes CDR1 LNHDA and CDR2 SQIVND (reference sequence). Trimming took 6 bases from V and 13 from J, leaving 25 bases between them. The CDR3 runs to 15 residues. The CDR3 DNA sequence: TGTGCCAGTAGCCCCTCAGGGGCCTGGGATACCTTCCAGTTCTTC. It yields the protein CASSPSGAWDTFQFF.

The chain carries TRBV9 and TRBJ2-7, with unresolved D. Germline lookup yields CDR1 SGDLS and CDR2 YYNGEE. The CDR3 contains 15 residues. The V and J ends lost 0 bases and 2 bases respectively, with 12 bases between them. CDR3 coding DNA: TGTGCCAGCAGCGTAGCGGCGGCAGAAACCTACGAGCAGTACTTC. As protein: CASSVAAAETYEQYF.

J is TRBJ1-2 and V is TRBV9; a possible D gene is TRBD1 (5 bases). Deletions cut 0 bases from V and 0 bases from J, with 21 bases between. CDR3 size: 19 residues. Germline V gives CDR1 SGDLS, CDR2 YYNGEE. CDR3 bases: TGTGCCAGCAGCGTAGGGCCCCTTGGGTGGGGGGGAGCTAACTATGGCTACACCTTC. This encodes CASSVGPLGWGGANYGYTF.

V gene TRBV18 combines with J gene TRBJ1-5; 7 bases map to TRBD1. Trimming cost V 3 bases and J 5 bases; bases outside gene matches: 7. The CDR3 contains 15 residues. Germline assignment: CDR1 KGHSH and CDR2 LQKENI. DNA of the CDR3: TGTGCCAGCTCACCGTTCGCAGGGGGAGATCAGCCCCAGCATTTT. Translation gives CASSPFAGGDQPQHF. The full variable domain, its missing parts supplied by reference TRBV18 and TRBJ1-5, is NAGVMQNPRHLVRRRGQEARLRCSPMKGHSHVYWYRQLPEEGLKFMVYLQKENIIDESGMPKERFSAEFPKEGPSILRIQQVVRGDSAAYFCASSPFAGGDQPQHFGDGTRLSIL.

The chain has TRBV4-1 and TRBJ2-1; TRBD2 aligns across 15 bases. Trimming took 4 bases from V and 8 from J; bases not matched to a gene: 18. The V gene's germline CDR1 is MGHRA and CDR2 YSYEKL. This CDR3 spans 20 amino acids. In DNA form, the CDR3 reads TGCGCCAGCAGCCGACGCCCGGGACTAGCGGGGGGACCACCGGAGGATGAGCAGTTCTTC. Its translation: CASSRRPGLAGGPPEDEQFF.

This chain joins TRBV27 and TRBJ2-3; 14 nucleotides match TRBD2. This CDR3 contains 17 residues. With 4 bases clipped from V and 5 bases from J, the junction kept 8 bases outside the gene matches. Germline CDR1 MNHEY, CDR2 SMNVEV (reference sequence). CDR3 sequence: CASSSRLAGGPIDTQYF. CDR3 DNA: TGTGCCAGCAGTTCCCGACTAGCGGGGGGGCCTATAGATACGCAGTATTTT.

In its sample, this clone was seen once. Within the sample, other DNA sequences also encode this same CDR3. The V gene is TRBV6-5, the J gene TRBJ1-2; 7 bases are a match to TRBD1. The junction had 3 bases not matched to a gene; V was cut back by 5 bases and J by 6 bases. Per the germline V gene, CDR1 is MNHEY and CDR2 is SVGAGI. The CDR3 is 12 amino acids. The CDR3 loop is CASSAQGDGYTF. In DNA form, the CDR3 reads TGTGCCAGCAGTGCTCAGGGGGATGGCTACACCTTC.

The rearrangement links TRBV11-1 to TRBJ2-7; 7 bases line up with TRBD2. The V and J ends lost 3 bases and 0 bases, in that order; junction bases with no gene match: 5. CDR3 length: 15 amino acids. CDR1 SGHAT and CDR2 FQDESV come from the germline V gene (reference sequence). CDR3 protein: CASSFDGGGSYEQYF. The CDR3 nucleotides are TGTGCCAGCAGCTTTGATGGCGGGGGCTCCTACGAGCAGTACTTC.

J is TRBJ2-7 and V is TRBV5-1; maybe TRBD2 (5 bases). Germline values: CDR1 SGHRS, CDR2 YFSETQ. V lost 7 bases and J lost 2, with 19 bases in between. The CDR3 runs to 15 residues. Here the CDR3 reads CASALWTSKTYEQYF. CDR3 in DNA: TGCGCCAGCGCCCTCTGGACTTCCAAAACCTACGAGCAGTACTTC.

This clone was counted only a few times. This chain links TRBV6-5 with TRBJ2-3; 7 bases match TRBD1. After removal of 10 bases from V and 7 bases from J, the junction contained 5 bases not matched to a gene. The CDR3 contains 11 residues. Germline V lookup: CDR1 MNHEY, CDR2 SVGAGI. The CDR3 loop reads CATHRGNTQYF. The CDR3 coding sequence is TGTGCCACACACAGGGGAAATACGCAGTATTTT.

V and J are TRBV5-4 and TRBJ1-1, with 8 positions matching TRBD1. Germline values: CDR1 SGHNT, CDR2 YYREEE (reference sequence). The CDR3 is made up of 14 amino acids. The V and J ends lost 4 bases and 1 base, in that order; junction bases with no gene match: 3. The CDR3 bases are TGTGCCAGCAGCAGGGGACAGGAGAACACTGAAGCTTTCTTT. Protein product: CASSRGQENTEAFF.

J is TRBJ1-5 and V is TRBV21-1; TRBD1, the table's D call, lacks a check against the DNA. TRBV21-1 is annotated as a pseudogene. The length of the CDR3 is 16 residues. The CDR3 spells CASSTQRDSRNQPQHF. For the CDR3, the DNA is TGTGCCAGCAGCACCCAAAGAGACAGTCGCAATCAGCCCCAGCATTTT.

CDR3 sequence (DNA): TGTGCCAGCAGTTTATGGACAGGGGCGGTGGACGAAAAACTGTTTTTT. It specifies CASSLWTGAVDEKLFF. The J gene is TRBJ1-4, the V gene TRBV28, with 8 bases aligning to TRBD1. CDR1 MDHEN and CDR2 SYDVKM come from the germline V gene. The CDR3 has 16 amino acids. J was trimmed by 8 bases and V by 0 bases; bases with no gene match: 8.

The J gene is TRBJ1-6, the V gene TRBV10-2, with 12 positions matching TRBD1. The CDR3 spans 18 residues. Germline CDR1 WSHSY, CDR2 SAAADI. Trimming took 2 bases from V and 9 from J; bases not matched to a gene: 11. In nucleotides, the CDR3 is TGCGCCAGCAGTGAGCTTCCGGGACAGGGGGCTTTTGGTTCACCCCTCCACTTT. Translation gives CASSELPGQGAFGSPLHF.

The V call is TRBV7-2, the J call TRBJ1-2; 11 bases match TRBD1. This CDR3 is built from 17 residues. Unmatched junction bases numbered 16, after V lost 5 bases and J lost 8 bases. Germline V CDR1 and CDR2: SGHTA, FQGNSA. CDR3 nucleotides: TGTGCCAGCAGCCCCCTCCCCCGGGGACAGGGGGGAGGAGGCTACACCTTC. Its protein product is CASSPLPRGQGGGGYTF.

The gene calls are TRBV19 and TRBJ2-1; 8 positions match TRBD2. The germline CDR1 and CDR2 sequences are LNHDA and SQIVND (reference sequence). The CDR3 spans 14 residues. J lost 7 bases, V lost 7 bases, and 9 bases had no gene match. The CDR3: CASNPLAGWNEQFF. CDR3 sequence (DNA): TGTGCCAGTAACCCCTTAGCGGGGTGGAATGAGCAGTTCTTC.

The chain is built from TRBV7-2 and TRBJ1-5, with 7 bases matching TRBD1. Germline V gene sequence: CDR1 SGHTA, CDR2 FQGNSA. The V and J ends lost 5 bases and 6 bases, in that order; junction bases with no gene match: 4. The CDR3 is 13 amino acids. DNA for the CDR3: TGTGCCAGCAGCCCAGACAGGGTTCAGCCCCAGCATTTT. Residues: CASSPDRVQPQHF.

The V call is TRBV9, the J call TRBJ2-6; TRBD2 might be the D (5 bases). In germline, CDR1 is SGDLS, CDR2 YYNGEE. V gave up 3 bases and J gave up 0 bases, with 10 bases separating them. This CDR3 comprises 16 residues. CDR3 sequence: CASSGGRVSGANVLTF. The CDR3 nucleotides are TGTGCCAGCAGCGGCGGGCGGGTCTCTGGGGCCAACGTCCTGACTTTC.

The CDR3 loop reads CASSLGGVDGFTDTQYF. As DNA, the CDR3 is TGTGCCAGCAGCTTGGGCGGGGTCGACGGATTCACAGATACGCAGTATTTT. The chain uses TRBV7-2 and TRBJ2-3; maybe TRBD2 (6 bases). The CDR3 covers 17 residues. V was clipped by 3 bases and J by 2 bases, with 18 bases between them. CDR1 and CDR2 (germline): SGHTA, FQGNSA. Full variable domain (missing parts from reference TRBV7-2 and TRBJ2-3): GAGVSQSPSNKVTEKGKDVELRCDPISGHTALYWYRQSLGQGLEFLIYFQGNSAPDKSGLPSDRFSAERTGGSVSTLTIQRTQQEDSAVYLCASSLGGVDGFTDTQYFGPGTRLTVL.